A single sample gave rise to the 29 T cell receptor beta chains below, sequenced in a study of T cell repertoires in ileal Crohn's disease. Using immunoSEQ multiplex PCR, the repertoire was profiled, and TCRdb retains in-frame clones only, with some absent. Of more than 10,000 clones in the sample, around 80% were seen once. Indicated time point: neoterminal ileum biopsy at postoperative endoscopy, about 6 months after surgery. Sequenced: ileal tissue. These receptors all stem from an adult with Crohn's disease.

Here the CDR3 DNA reads TGTGCCAGCAGCGCCACCGGGGACACTGAAGCTTTCTTT. Encoded protein: CASSATGDTEAFF. This chain connects TRBV9 to TRBJ1-1, with D uncertain. Per germline, CDR1 SGDLS and CDR2 YYNGEE. The V and J ends lost 3 bases and 3 bases respectively, with 9 bases between them. The CDR3 is 13 residues long.

This clone was observed a few times. V and J are TRBV19 and TRBJ1-4; TRBD1 aligns across 10 bases. V shed 5 bases and J 1 base; nucleotides not matched to a gene: 7. The germline CDR1 and CDR2 sequences are LNHDA and SQIVND (reference sequence). This CDR3 is 17 amino acids long. CDR3 bases: TGTGCCAGTAGTCCCGGGACAGGGGTCCTAACTAATGAAAAACTGTTTTTT. The encoded protein is CASSPGTGVLTNEKLFF.

The chain joins TRBV5-1 to TRBJ2-1, with D possibly TRBD2 on 7 matching bases. Germline V gene lookup returns CDR1 SGHRS and CDR2 YFSETQ. V was cut by 1 base and J by 9 bases, with 17 bases left in between. The CDR3 length is 15 residues. This chain's CDR3 is CASSLTPGLGGEQFF. CDR3 nucleotide sequence: TGCGCCAGCAGCTTGACCCCCGGACTAGGGGGTGAGCAGTTCTTC.

The V gene is TRBV20-1, the J gene TRBJ2-5, with D perhaps TRBD1 (6 bases). The CDR3 runs 11 residues. Germline V gene data show CDR1 as DFQATT and CDR2 as SNEGSKA (reference sequence). Trimming pared 7 bases from V and 5 bases from J, leaving 11 bases between. The CDR3 DNA follows: TGCAGTGGGAAGAGGGGGGAGACCCAGTACTTC. It specifies CSGKRGETQYF.

The chain uses TRBV6-1 and TRBJ2-5, with a possible D match to TRBD2 (5 bases). The V end was cut by 7 bases, the J end by 1 base, with 16 bases between. The CDR3 covers 15 residues. Germline V lookup: CDR1 MNHNS, CDR2 SASEGT. The CDR3 loop reads CASIKRADGQETQYF. CDR3 DNA: TGTGCCAGCATAAAGAGGGCGGATGGCCAAGAGACCCAGTACTTC.

V is TRBV29-1 and J is TRBJ2-5; 7 bases agree with TRBD2. Germline lookup yields CDR1 SQVTM and CDR2 ANQGSEA. The CDR3 spans 15 residues. Trimming at V came to 5 bases and at J to 5 bases, leaving 14 bases not matched to a gene. CDR3 DNA: TGCAGCGTTCCCCGGGGGGTAGGACCGAGGGAGACCCAGTACTTC. It encodes CSVPRGVGPRETQYF.

CDR3 protein: CASSLGTDIRKNTEAFF. The CDR3 DNA is TGTGCCAGCAGCTTAGGTACAGACATCCGTAAGAACACTGAAGCTTTCTTT. The chain combines TRBV13 with TRBJ1-1, with D uncertain. V lost 0 bases to trimming and J lost 1 base, with 15 bases between them. Germline CDR1 and CDR2: PRHDT and FYEKMQ (reference sequence). The CDR3 extends over 17 amino acids.

The chain couples TRBV7-8 to TRBJ2-7; TRBD2 matches at 16 bases. The CDR3 totals 17 residues. J gave up 4 bases and V 5 bases, and 8 bases lay outside the gene matches. Looked up from germline, CDR1 is SGHVS and CDR2 is FQNEAQ. CDR3: CASSVGTSGRVLYEQYF. In DNA form, the CDR3 reads TGTGCCAGCAGCGTAGGGACTAGCGGGAGGGTGCTATACGAGCAGTACTTC.

This sequence joins TRBV7-3 and TRBJ1-3, with D possibly TRBD1 on 6 matching bases. The germline V and J ends were trimmed by 5 bases and 0 bases, with 32 bases remaining between them. The CDR3 has 22 amino acids. Looked up from germline, CDR1 is SGHTA and CDR2 is FQGTGA. CDR3 DNA: TGTGCCAGCAGCCCTAAAGTATTTCTAGAGGGGTGGTGGGACATCTCTGGAAACACCATATATTTT. Residues: CASSPKVFLEGWWDISGNTIYF.

V is TRBV30 and J is TRBJ1-1; D might be TRBD1 (5 bases). Looked up from germline, CDR1 is GTSNPN and CDR2 is SVGIG (reference sequence). There are 14 residues in the CDR3. Trimming left V 4 bases short and J 1 base short, with 13 bases between. CDR3 sequence reads: CAWTLARGNTEAFF. In DNA, the CDR3 is TGTGCCTGGACTTTGGCTAGGGGGAACACTGAAGCTTTCTTT.

DNA for the CDR3: TGTGCCACCAGCGGAAACCGGGAGAGGCCCTACGAGCAGTACTTC. It translates to CATSGNRERPYEQYF. The J gene is TRBJ2-7, the V gene TRBV15; TRBD2 is a possible D gene (6 bases). Germline CDR1 is LNHNV and CDR2 is YYDKDF (reference sequence). V was cut by 5 bases and J by 2 bases, with 16 bases left in between. This CDR3 has 15 residues.

This clone was seen a few times. The chain is built from TRBV5-5 and TRBJ2-7, with D perhaps TRBD2 (5 bases). The V end was cut by 4 bases, the J end by 2 bases, with 7 bases between. The CDR3 is 12 residues long. Germline-derived CDR1 and CDR2 are SGHKS and YYEKEE (reference sequence). CDR3 DNA sequence: TGTGCCAGCAGCACGGGGACCTACGAGCAGTACTTC. Its protein is CASSTGTYEQYF.

The V call is TRBV27, the J call TRBJ1-5; no clear D gene. V lost 0 bases to trimming and J lost 6 bases, with 12 bases between them. From germline, CDR1 is MNHEY and CDR2 SMNVEV (reference sequence). The CDR3 loop spans 15 amino acids. In DNA form, the CDR3 reads TGTGCCAGCAGTTTATCGAAGTCTGGGAGTCAGCCCCAGCATTTT. Translated, it gives CASSLSKSGSQPQHF.

This chain joins TRBV27 and TRBJ1-6; maybe TRBD1 (6 bases). Trimming took 3 bases from V and 1 from J, leaving 7 bases between them. The V gene's germline CDR1 is MNHEY and CDR2 SMNVEV (reference sequence). The CDR3 sequence is 15 residues long. The CDR3, as DNA: TGTGCCAGCAGTTTCACAGGGTCCTATAATTCACCCCTCCACTTT. Residues: CASSFTGSYNSPLHF.

In its sample, this clone was seen once. The chain couples TRBV5-1 to TRBJ1-2; D possibly corresponds to TRBD1 (6 bases). CDR3 length: 15 amino acids. The germline V gene encodes CDR1 SGHRS and CDR2 YFSETQ. Trimming pared 4 bases from V and 0 bases from J, leaving 13 bases between. The CDR3: CASSPGGQSNYGYTF. The CDR3 bases are TGCGCCAGCAGCCCGGGGGGGCAGTCTAACTATGGCTACACCTTC.

The rearrangement uses TRBV6-5 and TRBJ2-1, with D possibly matching TRBD2 (6 bases). Trimming pared 6 bases from V and 8 bases from J, leaving 14 bases between. This CDR3 has 13 residues. Germline V lookup: CDR1 MNHEY, CDR2 SVGAGI. CDR3 in amino acids: CASRHPPSDEQFF. In DNA, the CDR3 is TGTGCCAGCAGACACCCCCCTAGCGATGAGCAGTTCTTC.

Only a few counts were recorded for this clone. The gene calls are TRBV27 and TRBJ2-6; possible D gene TRBD1, 6 bases. This CDR3 comprises 17 residues. Trimming removed 5 bases from V and 0 bases from J, with 14 bases in between. CDR1 MNHEY and CDR2 SMNVEV come from the germline V gene (reference sequence). The CDR3 is CASSLKGQASGANVLTF. In DNA, the CDR3 is TGTGCCAGCAGTCTGAAGGGACAAGCCTCTGGGGCCAACGTCCTGACTTTC. Based on the CDR3 plus reference TRBV27 and TRBJ2-6, the full variable domain is EAQVTQNPRYLITVTGKKLTVTCSQNMNHEYMSWYRQDPGLGLRQIYYSMNVEVTDKGDVPEGYKVSRKEKRNFPLILESPSPNQTSLYFCASSLKGQASGANVLTFGAGSRLTVL.

The CDR3 region is CASSLLQGPSGELFF. CDR3 DNA sequence: TGTGCCAGCAGTCTCCTACAGGGTCCGTCCGGGGAGCTGTTTTTT. The chain has TRBV27 and TRBJ2-2, with D possibly being TRBD1 (6 bases). The CDR3 is 15 residues long. The germline gives CDR1 MNHEY, CDR2 SMNVEV (reference sequence). Trimming removed 5 bases at V and 6 bases at J, with 16 bases between.

Comment on this clone: The junction departs from germline at one end; a sequencing error may be responsible. The J gene is TRBJ1-6, the V gene TRBV29-1, with D unclear. In germline, CDR1 is SQVTM, CDR2 ANQGSEA. The CDR3 sequence is 13 residues long. CDR3 DNA sequence: TGCAGCGTTAAAGAGGCAGGTCCCTCACCCCTCCACTTT. It translates to CSVKEAGPSPLHF.

This sequence joins TRBV11-2 and TRBJ2-7; 9 bases fit TRBD1. The CDR3 sequence is 14 residues long. Germline trimming cut 5 bases from V and 2 bases from J; bases unmatched to any gene: 4. Germline-derived CDR1 and CDR2 are SGHAT and FQNNGV. The CDR3 protein is CASSLGTGTYEQYF. CDR3 nucleotide sequence: TGTGCCAGCAGCCTCGGGACAGGGACCTACGAGCAGTACTTC.

The table lists this clone with a count of one. The CDR3 region has the DNA TGTGCCACCAGCAGAGATAGGAGAGGAGGGGTGAACATTCAGTACTTC. This gives the protein CATSRDRRGGVNIQYF. This chain links TRBV15 with TRBJ2-4, with D perhaps matching TRBD2 (6 bases). CDR1 and CDR2 from the germline V gene are LNHNV and YYDKDF (reference sequence). This CDR3 contains 16 residues. With 0 bases removed from V and 7 bases from J, the gap between germline ends came to 16 bases.

In its sample, this clone was seen once. This chain links TRBV4-2 with TRBJ1-5; no firm D call. V was shortened by 0 bases and J by 6 bases, with 9 bases between the two germline ends. The germline V gene encodes CDR1 LGHNA and CDR2 YNFKEQ. This CDR3 contains 14 residues. The CDR3 bases are TGTGCCAGCAGCCAAGAGCGCGGAAGTCAGCCCCAGCATTTT. Amino acid sequence: CASSQERGSQPQHF.

V and J are TRBV30 and TRBJ1-1; unclear D gene. CDR3 length: 13 residues. Germline V gives CDR1 GTSNPN, CDR2 SVGIG (reference sequence). Trimming left V 1 base short and J 4 bases short, with 10 bases between. CDR3 in amino acids: CAWSGESGTEAFF. CDR3 sequence (DNA): TGTGCCTGGAGTGGGGAGTCAGGCACTGAAGCTTTCTTT.

The chain couples TRBV4-1 to TRBJ1-2, with 8 bases identical to TRBD1. The CDR3 length is 16 residues. From germline, CDR1 is MGHRA and CDR2 YSYEKL. J lost 5 bases, V lost 4 bases, and 12 bases had no gene match. CDR3 coding DNA: TGCGCCAGCAGCCTTGGGCCCAGGGGGCTCCGGTATGGCTACACCTTC. It codes for CASSLGPRGLRYGYTF.

The CDR3, as DNA: TGTGCCAGCAGCCGACAATCCGGGACAGATTTCAACTATGGCTACACCTTC. Its protein is CASSRQSGTDFNYGYTF. The rearrangement joins TRBV21-1 to TRBJ1-2; TRBD1, the D gene given by the table, was not confirmed from the DNA. TRBV21-1 is assigned pseudogene status. The CDR3 spans 17 residues.

The chain combines TRBV20-1 with TRBJ1-2, with 7 bases identical to TRBD1. The CDR3 is 9 amino acids. Germline CDR1 and CDR2: DFQATT and SNEGSKA (reference sequence). The CDR3 protein is CRAGGGYTF. The CDR3, as DNA: TGCAGGGCAGGGGGTGGCTACACCTTC.

CDR3 residues: CASSPLTPLGSPANEKLFF. In nucleotides, the CDR3 is TGTGCCAGCAGCCCCCTGACACCCCTTGGATCTCCGGCTAATGAAAAACTGTTTTTT. The gene calls are TRBV6-8 and TRBJ1-4; D unresolved. Trimming took 6 bases from V and 3 from J, leaving 26 bases between them. The CDR3 contains 19 residues. Germline loops: CDR1 MNHGY, CDR2 SAAAGT.

The chain has TRBV11-3 and TRBJ2-3, with 7 nucleotides matching TRBD2. Trimming cost V 4 bases and J 6 bases; bases outside gene matches: 16. The CDR3 totals 17 residues. Germline CDR1 reads SGHNT; CDR2 reads YENEEA. This CDR3 is CASSSPRAGPGGDTQYF. In nucleotides, the CDR3 is TGTGCCAGCAGCTCCCCGAGGGCGGGCCCCGGGGGGGATACGCAGTATTTT. Supplemented by reference TRBV11-3 and TRBJ2-3, the full variable domain reads EAGVVQSPRYKIIEKKQPVAFWCNPISGHNTLYWYLQNLGQGPELLIRYENEEAVDDSQLPKDRFSAERLKGVDSTLKIQPAELGDSAVYLCASSSPRAGPGGDTQYFGPGTRLTVL.

V and J are TRBV19 and TRBJ2-7; maybe TRBD2 (5 bases). CDR3 length equals 13 residues. Germline V gene sequence: CDR1 LNHDA, CDR2 SQIVND (reference sequence). Trimming pared 9 bases from V and 3 bases from J, leaving 15 bases between. The CDR3 sequence is CASSPGMDYEQYF. CDR3 in DNA: TGTGCCAGCAGCCCCGGGATGGACTACGAGCAGTACTTC.